A selection of T cell receptor beta chains follows, all from one sample in a study of blood T cell repertoires in COVID-19. The repertoire was sequenced with immunoSEQ multiplex PCR; TCRdb's copy has only in-frame clones and lacks some. The data contain about 370,000 clones, roughly 90% of them singletons. The sequencing sample was made of PBMCs or T cells enriched from blood (not recorded which). Receptors were obtained from a woman aged 25 to 39 who had recovered from COVID-19. CDR3s include the opening cysteine and the closing phenylalanine or tryptophan.

V	J	CDR3
TRBV7-3	TRBJ1-1	CASSLRAGATEAFF
TRBV4-2	TRBJ2-5	CASSQDYRGETQYF
TRBV5-8	TRBJ1-2	CASRVTGTDYGYTF
TRBV6-5	TRBJ2-7	CASSSNRVRAEQYF
TRBV24-1	TRBJ1-5	CATGTDNQPQHF
TRBV30	TRBJ1-2	CAWSYLYGYTF
TRBV27	TRBJ2-1	CASSTKRLSYNEQFF
TRBV10-2	TRBJ1-3	CASRGGALGNTIYF
TRBV2	TRBJ1-1	CASSGGSLNTEAFF
TRBV18	TRBJ2-7	CASSPRQRRGEQYF
TRBV6-5	TRBJ1-1	CASSYTSGTGVIEAFF
TRBV4-1	TRBJ2-7	CASSLSRGYEQYF
TRBV28	TRBJ1-2	CASSLADRPYGYTF
TRBV11-2	TRBJ1-1	CASSFAEVLRDTEAFF
TRBV25-1	TRBJ2-2	CATGGSSDAGELFF
TRBV5-1	TRBJ2-6	CASSSGNDFSGANVLTF
TRBV12-3/TRBV12-4	TRBJ2-5	CASASRETQYF
TRBV7-2	TRBJ2-3	CASSPGTGDTDTQYF
TRBV10-3	TRBJ1-1	CASGHRNTEAFF
TRBV7-9	TRBJ1-2	CASSLLGEGGYTF
TRBV28	TRBJ2-1	CASRGRNEQFF
TRBV5-1	TRBJ2-7	CASSYSGSTYEQYF
TRBV29-1	TRBJ2-3	CSVVSAGTLDTQYF
TRBV9	TRBJ1-5	CASSAGQGVNQPQHF
TRBV24-1	TRBJ2-1	CATSDFSRGNEQFF
TRBV7-3	TRBJ2-1	CASSTGVHNEQFF
TRBV27	TRBJ1-2	CASSPSSEGNGYTF
TRBV11-2	TRBJ2-5	CASSPPGLAGETQYF
TRBV10-1	TRBJ2-1	CATERGGSYNEQFF
TRBV19	TRBJ1-1	CASSTQSEAFF
TRBV4-2	TRBJ1-1	CASSLNRGLNTEAFF
TRBV5-4	TRBJ1-1	CASSYRGGPEAFF
TRBV7-2	TRBJ2-7	CASSALPGTVYEQYF
TRBV5-1	TRBJ1-1	CASSPRGRGETEAFF
TRBV5-4	TRBJ2-2	CASSSGTSNTGELFF
TRBV7-9	TRBJ1-6	CASSSTGGNSPLHF